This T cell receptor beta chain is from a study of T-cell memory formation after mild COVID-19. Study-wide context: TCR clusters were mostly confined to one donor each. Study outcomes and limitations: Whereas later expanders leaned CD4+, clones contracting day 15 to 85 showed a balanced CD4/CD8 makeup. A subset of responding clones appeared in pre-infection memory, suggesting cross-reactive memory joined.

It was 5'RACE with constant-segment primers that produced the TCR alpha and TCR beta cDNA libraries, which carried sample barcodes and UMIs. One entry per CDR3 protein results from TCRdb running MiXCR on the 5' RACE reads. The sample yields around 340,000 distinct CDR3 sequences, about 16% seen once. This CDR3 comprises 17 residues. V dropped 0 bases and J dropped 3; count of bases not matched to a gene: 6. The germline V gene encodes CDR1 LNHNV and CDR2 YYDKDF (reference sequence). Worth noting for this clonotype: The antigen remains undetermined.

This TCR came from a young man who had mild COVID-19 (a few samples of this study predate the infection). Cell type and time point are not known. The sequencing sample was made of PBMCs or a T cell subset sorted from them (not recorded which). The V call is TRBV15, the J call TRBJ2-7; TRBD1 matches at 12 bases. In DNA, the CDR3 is TGTGCCACCAGCAGAGACGGGGGACAGGGGGCTCTCTACGAGCAGTACGTC. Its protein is CATSRDGGQGALYEQYV.